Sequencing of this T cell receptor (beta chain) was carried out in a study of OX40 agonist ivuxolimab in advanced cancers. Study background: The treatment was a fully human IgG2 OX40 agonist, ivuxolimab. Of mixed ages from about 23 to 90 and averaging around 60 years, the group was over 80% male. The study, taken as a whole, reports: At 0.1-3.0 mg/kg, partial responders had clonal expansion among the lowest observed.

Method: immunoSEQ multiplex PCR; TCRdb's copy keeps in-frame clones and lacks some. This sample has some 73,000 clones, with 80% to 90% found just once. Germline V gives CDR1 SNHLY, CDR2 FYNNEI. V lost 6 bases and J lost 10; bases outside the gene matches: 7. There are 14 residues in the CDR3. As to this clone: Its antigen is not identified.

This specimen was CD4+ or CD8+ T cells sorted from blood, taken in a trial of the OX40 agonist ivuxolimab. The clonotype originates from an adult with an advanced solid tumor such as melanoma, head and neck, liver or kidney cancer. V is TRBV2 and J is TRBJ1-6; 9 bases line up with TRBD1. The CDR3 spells CASRDGTGRSPLHF. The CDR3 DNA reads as TGTGCCAGCAGGGACGGGACAGGGAGGTCACCCCTCCACTTT.